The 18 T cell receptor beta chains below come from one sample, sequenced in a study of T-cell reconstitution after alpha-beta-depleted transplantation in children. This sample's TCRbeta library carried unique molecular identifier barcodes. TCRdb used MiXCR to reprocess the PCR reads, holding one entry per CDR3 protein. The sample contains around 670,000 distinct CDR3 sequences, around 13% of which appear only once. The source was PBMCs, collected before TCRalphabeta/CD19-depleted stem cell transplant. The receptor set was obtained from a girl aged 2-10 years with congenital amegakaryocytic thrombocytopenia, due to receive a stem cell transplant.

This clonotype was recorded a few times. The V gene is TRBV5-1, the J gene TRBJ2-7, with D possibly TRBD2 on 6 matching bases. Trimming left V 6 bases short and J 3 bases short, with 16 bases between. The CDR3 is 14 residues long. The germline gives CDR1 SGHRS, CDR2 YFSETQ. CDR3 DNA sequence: TGCGCCAGCACCCTATCCGGGGGAGTCTACGAGCAGTACTTC. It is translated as CASTLSGGVYEQYF.

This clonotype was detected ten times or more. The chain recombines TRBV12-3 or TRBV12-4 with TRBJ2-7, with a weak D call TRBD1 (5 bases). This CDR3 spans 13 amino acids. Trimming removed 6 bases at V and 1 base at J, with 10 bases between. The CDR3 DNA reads TGTGCCAGCAGGCTGACAGCATCCTACGAGCAGTACTTC. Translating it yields CASRLTASYEQYF.

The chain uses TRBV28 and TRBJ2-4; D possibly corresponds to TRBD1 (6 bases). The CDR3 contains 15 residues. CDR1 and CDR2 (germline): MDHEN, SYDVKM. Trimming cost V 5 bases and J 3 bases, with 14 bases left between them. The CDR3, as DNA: TGTGCCAGCAGTGGGGGAGAGGGGGTCAAAAACATTCAGTACTTC. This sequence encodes CASSGGEGVKNIQYF.

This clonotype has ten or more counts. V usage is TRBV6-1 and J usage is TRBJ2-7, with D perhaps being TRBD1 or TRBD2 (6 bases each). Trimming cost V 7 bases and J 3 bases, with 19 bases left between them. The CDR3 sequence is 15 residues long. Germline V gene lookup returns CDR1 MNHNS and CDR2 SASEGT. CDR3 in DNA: TGTGCCAGCATAAAGGGAGGACAGAAGGACTACGAGCAGTACTTC. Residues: CASIKGGQKDYEQYF.

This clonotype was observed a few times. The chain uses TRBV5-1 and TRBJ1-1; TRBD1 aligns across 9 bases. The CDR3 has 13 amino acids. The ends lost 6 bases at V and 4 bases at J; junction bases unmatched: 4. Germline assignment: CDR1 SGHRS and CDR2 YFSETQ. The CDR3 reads CASTQGAGTEAFF. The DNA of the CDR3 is TGCGCCAGCACACAGGGGGCAGGCACTGAAGCTTTCTTT.

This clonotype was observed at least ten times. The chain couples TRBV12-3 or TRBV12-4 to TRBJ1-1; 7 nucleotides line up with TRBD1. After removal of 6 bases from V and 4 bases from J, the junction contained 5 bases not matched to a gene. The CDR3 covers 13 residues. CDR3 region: CASRTTGITEAFF. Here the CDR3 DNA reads TGTGCCAGCAGAACGACAGGGATCACTGAAGCTTTCTTT.

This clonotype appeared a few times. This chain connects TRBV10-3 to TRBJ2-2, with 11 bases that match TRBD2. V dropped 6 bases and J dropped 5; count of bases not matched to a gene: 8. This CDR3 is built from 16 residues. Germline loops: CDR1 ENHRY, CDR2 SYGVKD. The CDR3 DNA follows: TGTGCCATCAGCTCCTCGACTAGCGGGAATACCGGGGAGCTGTTTTTT. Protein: CAISSSTSGNTGELFF.

CDR3 region: CASSVGGWRGLYNEQFF. The DNA of the CDR3 is TGTGCCAGCAGCGTAGGGGGCTGGCGGGGGCTGTACAATGAGCAGTTCTTC. The gene calls are TRBV9 and TRBJ2-1, with D maybe TRBD2 (7 bases). CDR1 and CDR2 (germline): SGDLS, YYNGEE. This CDR3 has 17 amino acids. V shed 0 bases and J shed 4 bases, with 17 bases lying between them.

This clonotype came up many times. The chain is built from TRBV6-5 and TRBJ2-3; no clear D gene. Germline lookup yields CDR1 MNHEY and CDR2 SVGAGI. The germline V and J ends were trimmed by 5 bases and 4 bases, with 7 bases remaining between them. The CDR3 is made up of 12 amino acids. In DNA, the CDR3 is TGTGCCAGCAGTGGAAAGGCAGATACGCAGTATTTT. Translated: CASSGKADTQYF.

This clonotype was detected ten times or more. CDR3 protein: CSAQESSSQKAFF. The CDR3 DNA is TGCAGTGCACAAGAGTCAAGTAGCCAGAAGGCTTTCTTT. This rearrangement joins TRBV20-1 to TRBJ1-1; D remains ambiguous. The germline V and J ends were trimmed by 6 bases and 11 bases, with 22 bases remaining between them. The CDR3 spans 13 residues. CDR1 DFQATT and CDR2 SNEGSKA come from the germline V gene (reference sequence).

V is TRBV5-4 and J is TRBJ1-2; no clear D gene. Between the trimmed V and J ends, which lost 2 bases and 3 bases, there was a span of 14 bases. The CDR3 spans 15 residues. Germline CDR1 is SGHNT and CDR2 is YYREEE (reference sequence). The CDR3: CASSLLQINDYGYTF. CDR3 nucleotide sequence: TGTGCCAGCAGCTTATTACAGATAAACGACTATGGCTACACCTTC.

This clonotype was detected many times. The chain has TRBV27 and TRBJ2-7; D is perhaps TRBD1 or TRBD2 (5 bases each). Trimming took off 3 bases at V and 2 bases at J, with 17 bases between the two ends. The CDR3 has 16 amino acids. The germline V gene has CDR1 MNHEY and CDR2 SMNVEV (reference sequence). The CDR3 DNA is TGTGCCAGCAGTTTGAGGGGCCCGATTAAAGCCTACGAGCAGTACTTC. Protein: CASSLRGPIKAYEQYF.

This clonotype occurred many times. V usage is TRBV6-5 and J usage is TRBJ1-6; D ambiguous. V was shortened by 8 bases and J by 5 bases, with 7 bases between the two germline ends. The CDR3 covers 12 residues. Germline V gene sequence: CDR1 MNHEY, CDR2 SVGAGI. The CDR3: CASGDNNSPLHF. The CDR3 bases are TGTGCCAGCGGGGATAATAATTCACCCCTCCACTTT.

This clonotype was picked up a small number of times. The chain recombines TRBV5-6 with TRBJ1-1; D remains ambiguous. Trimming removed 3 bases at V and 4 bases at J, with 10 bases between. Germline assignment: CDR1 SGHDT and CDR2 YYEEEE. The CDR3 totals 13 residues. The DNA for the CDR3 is TGTGCCAGCAGCTCTGTTGTGGGCACTGAAGCTTTCTTT. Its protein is CASSSVVGTEAFF.

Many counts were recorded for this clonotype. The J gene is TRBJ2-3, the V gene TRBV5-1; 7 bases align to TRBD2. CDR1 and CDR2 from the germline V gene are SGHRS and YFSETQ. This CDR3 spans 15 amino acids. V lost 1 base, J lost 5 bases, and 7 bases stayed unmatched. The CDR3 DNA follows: TGCGCCAGCAGCTTGCATCGGGAGCGGGGAGATACGCAGTATTTT. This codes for CASSLHRERGDTQYF.

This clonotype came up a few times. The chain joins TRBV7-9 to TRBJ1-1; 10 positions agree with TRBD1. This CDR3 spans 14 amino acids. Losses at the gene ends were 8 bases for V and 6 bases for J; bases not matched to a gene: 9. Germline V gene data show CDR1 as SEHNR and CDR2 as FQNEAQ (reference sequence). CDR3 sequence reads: CASSPRDRGPEAFF. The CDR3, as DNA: TGTGCCAGCTCCCCCAGGGACAGGGGACCTGAAGCTTTCTTT. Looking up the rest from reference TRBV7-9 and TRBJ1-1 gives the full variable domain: DTGVSQNPRHKITKRGQNVTFRCDPISEHNRLYWYRQTLGQGPEFLTYFQNEAQLEKSRLLSDRFSAERPKGSFSTLEIQRTEQGDSAMYLCASSPRDRGPEAFFGQGTRLTVV.

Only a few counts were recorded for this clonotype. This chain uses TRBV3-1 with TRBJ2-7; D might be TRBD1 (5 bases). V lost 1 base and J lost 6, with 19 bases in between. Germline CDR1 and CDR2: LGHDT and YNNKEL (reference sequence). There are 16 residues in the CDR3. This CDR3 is CASSQAGLGADGEQYF. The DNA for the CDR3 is TGTGCCAGCAGCCAAGCTGGCCTTGGGGCGGACGGCGAGCAGTACTTC.

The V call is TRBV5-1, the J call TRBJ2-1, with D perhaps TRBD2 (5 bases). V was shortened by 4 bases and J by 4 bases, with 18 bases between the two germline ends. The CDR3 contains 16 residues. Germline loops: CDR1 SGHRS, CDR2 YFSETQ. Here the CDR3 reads CASSTNAGRHYNEQFF. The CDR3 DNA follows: TGCGCCAGCAGCACCAACGCGGGTAGACATTACAATGAGCAGTTCTTC.